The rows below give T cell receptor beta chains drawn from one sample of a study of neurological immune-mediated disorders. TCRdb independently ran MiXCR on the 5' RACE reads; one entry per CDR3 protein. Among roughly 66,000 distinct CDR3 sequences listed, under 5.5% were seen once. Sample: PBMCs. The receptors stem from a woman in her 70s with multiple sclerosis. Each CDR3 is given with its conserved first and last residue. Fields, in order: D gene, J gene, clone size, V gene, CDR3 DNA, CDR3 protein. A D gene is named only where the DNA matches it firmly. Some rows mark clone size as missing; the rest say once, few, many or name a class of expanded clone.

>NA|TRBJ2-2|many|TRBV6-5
TGTGCCAGCAGACCCCTCGGGAAGTGGGGCACCGGGGAGCTGTTTTTT
CASRPLGKWGTGELFF
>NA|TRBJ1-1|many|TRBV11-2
TGTGCCAGCAGCTTAGTTTCTTTGAACACTGAAGCTTTCTTT
CASSLVSLNTEAFF
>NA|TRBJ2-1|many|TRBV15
TGTGCCACCAGCTCTAGACTAGTCATGCTTACTGGGAATGAGCAGTTCTTC
CATSSRLVMLTGNEQFF
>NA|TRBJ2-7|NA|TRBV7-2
TGTGCCAGCAGCTTAATTCTTGTCGAGCAGTACTTC
CASSLILVEQYF
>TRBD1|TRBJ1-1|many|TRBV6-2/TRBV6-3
TGTGCCAGCAGTTACTCGAAGGGACAGGGGGTCACTGAAGCTTTCTTT
CASSYSKGQGVTEAFF
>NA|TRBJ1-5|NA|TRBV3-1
TGTGCCAGCAGCCAAGATTTAGGGAATCAGCCCCAGCATTTT
CASSQDLGNQPQHF
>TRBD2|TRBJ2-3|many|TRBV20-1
TGCAGTGCTGTCCGACTAGCGGAGAGCACAGATACGCAGTATTTT
CSAVRLAESTDTQYF
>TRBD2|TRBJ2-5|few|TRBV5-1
TGCGCCAGCAGCCCACGGACTAGCGGGGTACGGGAGACCCAGTACTTC
CASSPRTSGVRETQYF
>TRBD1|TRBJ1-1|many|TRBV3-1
TGTGCCAGTTCATGGGTGGACAGGTACACTGAAGCTTTCTTT
CASSWVDRYTEAFF
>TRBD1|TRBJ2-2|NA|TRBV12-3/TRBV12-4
TGTGCCAGCAGCCGACCTGGGACAGTGAACACCGGGGAGCTGTTTTTT
CASSRPGTVNTGELFF
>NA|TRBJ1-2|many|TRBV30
TGTGCCTGGAAAGGCGCGGGGTTGGACTATGGCTACACCTTC
CAWKGAGLDYGYTF
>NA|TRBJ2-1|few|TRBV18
TGTGCCAGCTCAAGGACGGACTACAATGAGCAGTTCTTC
CASSRTDYNEQFF
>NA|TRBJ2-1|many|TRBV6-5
TGTGCCAGCAGTTATAACGTTGCTCCTCCGGGGGAGCAGTTCTTC
CASSYNVAPPGEQFF
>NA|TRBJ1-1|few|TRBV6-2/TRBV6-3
TGTGCCAGCATCTACCTCGGGGGTCCGAACACTGAAGCTTTCTTT
CASIYLGGPNTEAFF
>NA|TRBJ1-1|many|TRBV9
TGTGCCAGCGGGGCGGCCGTGAACACTGAAGCTTTCTTT
CASGAAVNTEAFF
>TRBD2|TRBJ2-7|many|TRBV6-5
TGTGCCAGCAGTACCCCGGGACTAGCGGAGGATGACCAATCTTTC
CASSTPGLAEDDQSF
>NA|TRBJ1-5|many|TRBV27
TGTGCCAGCAGCCCATCGCAGGTTAATCAGCCCCAGCATTTT
CASSPSQVNQPQHF
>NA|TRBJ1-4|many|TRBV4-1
TGCGCCAGCAGCCATCCCACAGGGCTGAATGAAAAACTGTTTTTT
CASSHPTGLNEKLFF
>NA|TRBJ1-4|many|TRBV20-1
TGCAGTGCCATCAGATCAACTAATGAAAAACTGTTTTTT
CSAIRSTNEKLFF
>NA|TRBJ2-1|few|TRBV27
TGTGCCAGCAGTCGGGCCATCTACAATGAGCAGTTCTTC
CASSRAIYNEQFF
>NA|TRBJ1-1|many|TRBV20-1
TGCAGTCTGCCGGGGGGCCGGAACACTGAAGCTTTCTTT
CSLPGGRNTEAFF
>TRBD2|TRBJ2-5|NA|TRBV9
TGTGCCAGCAGCGAAGCGGGGGGCTCTCAAGAGACCCAGTACTTC
CASSEAGGSQETQYF